This T cell receptor (beta chain) was obtained from a study of CD4 T cells in relation to SARS-CoV-2 and coronaviruses. Assay: immunoSEQ multiplex PCR; the TCRdb copy retains only in-frame clones and omits some. Here the sample spans around 24,000 clones, about 77% being singletons. Unexposed donor CD4+ T cells date from about 2011-2018, before the COVID-19 pandemic. After nine to ten days of culture, CD4+ T cells were isolated. The CDR3 length is 14 residues. Germline assignment: CDR1 SGHDT and CDR2 YYEEEE. V gave up 4 bases and J gave up 5 bases; unmatched junction bases: 5. On this clone: The antigen is unknown.

The V and J genes are TRBV5-6 and TRBJ2-5, with 10 bases identical to TRBD1. The sequenced material came from CD4+ T cells from PBMCs, cultured in vitro. This TCR was recovered from a human donor in good health. The DNA of the CDR3 is TGTGCCAGCAGCCGCGACAGGGGGCCGGAGACCCAGTACTTC. Protein sequence: CASSRDRGPETQYF.